Below, 13 T cell receptor beta chains from the same sample are listed, as sequenced in a study of blood T cell repertoires in COVID-19 (dated by TCRdb to 2018 to 2020). Library construction relied on the immunoSEQ multiplex PCR assay. TCRdb stores this immuneACCESS table with in-frame sequences only. Part of the clones is absent; in the studies checked, under half of the shortfall reflects unresolved V genes, and no reason is known for the rest. This sample comprises 95,000 to 150,000 clones, about two thirds of them detected only once. The ten largest clones add up to about 0.84% of the sample. Material for sequencing was peripheral blood. The receptors were sampled from a human donor with acute or convalescent COVID-19. The donor label of this sample is uncertain.

The chain has TRBV7-2 and TRBJ2-5; TRBD2 aligns across 7 bases. Germline trimming cut 5 bases from V and 5 bases from J; bases unmatched to any gene: 8. The CDR3 is 14 amino acids. The germline V gene has CDR1 SGHTA and CDR2 FQGNSA. CDR3 amino acids: CASSPRPRGETQYF. In DNA form, the CDR3 reads TGTGCCAGCAGCCCACGTCCGCGGGGGGAGACCCAGTACTTC.

The V gene is TRBV4-1, the J gene TRBJ2-4; TRBD1 is a possible D gene (6 bases). Trimming pared 2 bases from V and 0 bases from J, leaving 14 bases between. From germline, CDR1 is MGHRA and CDR2 YSYEKL. This CDR3 is built from 17 residues. The CDR3 loop is CASSQTWTALAKNIQYF. The CDR3 bases are TGCGCCAGCAGCCAAACTTGGACAGCTCTAGCCAAAAACATTCAGTACTTC.

The chain is built from TRBV28 and TRBJ1-1; 7 positions agree with TRBD1. CDR1 MDHEN and CDR2 SYDVKM come from the germline V gene. The CDR3 runs 16 residues. V lost 4 bases to trimming and J lost 0 bases; unmatched junction nucleotides: 8. The CDR3 DNA is TGTGCCAGCAGTTCCTCGACAGGGCGCATGAACACTGAAGCTTTCTTT. It yields the protein CASSSSTGRMNTEAFF. Together with reference TRBV28 and TRBJ1-1, the CDR3 gives the full variable domain: DVKVTQSSRYLVKRTGEKVFLECVQDMDHENMFWYRQDPGLGLRLIYFSYDVKMKEKGDIPEGYSVSREKKERFSLILESASTNQTSMYLCASSSSTGRMNTEAFFGQGTRLTVV.

For this clone: A read error may be the cause here, since a much bigger clone is one base away. The chain links TRBV11-3 to TRBJ2-5; D is possibly TRBD2 (5 bases). The CDR3 consists of 13 residues. V gave up 4 bases and J gave up 1 base, with 7 bases separating them. CDR1 is SGHNT, CDR2 YENEEA, per germline. CDR3 sequence (DNA): TGTGCCAGCAGCTCCGGGGTCCAAGAGACCCAGTACTTC. Translating gives CASSSGVQETQYF.

The rearrangement joins TRBV2 to TRBJ2-7; 15 bases align to TRBD2. This CDR3 is built from 18 residues. The germline V gene encodes CDR1 SNHLY and CDR2 FYNNEI. Losses at the gene ends were 6 bases for V and 5 bases for J; bases not matched to a gene: 14. The CDR3 protein is CASRTRGLAGGEIHEQYV. In nucleotides, the CDR3 is TGTGCCAGCAGGACGAGAGGACTAGCGGGGGGGGAGATCCACGAGCAGTACGTC.

This sequence joins TRBV18 and TRBJ2-2, with D tentatively TRBD1 (7 bases). Trimming took 3 bases from V and 5 from J, leaving 19 bases between them. Germline loops: CDR1 KGHSH, CDR2 LQKENI. The CDR3 loop spans 17 amino acids. CDR3 DNA sequence: TGTGCCAGCTCACCCCTTGGTTCAGGGGGGAAGACCGGGGAGCTGTTTTTT. Amino acid sequence: CASSPLGSGGKTGELFF.

This clone was recorded many times. The gene calls are TRBV6-6 and TRBJ2-7; TRBD2 agrees at 10 bases. Germline-derived CDR1 and CDR2 are MNHNY and SVGAGI (reference sequence). The junction had 3 bases not matched to a gene; V was cut back by 0 bases and J by 4 bases. The length of the CDR3 is 15 residues. CDR3: CASSYSGTSEYEQYF. CDR3 DNA: TGTGCCAGCAGTTACTCTGGGACTAGCGAGTACGAGCAGTACTTC.

The chain has TRBV7-2 and TRBJ2-7, with TRBD2 matching 11 bases. Germline V gene lookup returns CDR1 SGHTA and CDR2 FQGNSA. Trimming cost V 1 base and J 0 bases; bases outside gene matches: 2. The CDR3 is 16 residues long. The CDR3: CASSLVTSGSSYEQYV. The DNA of the CDR3 is TGTGCCAGCAGCTTAGTTACTAGCGGGAGCTCCTACGAGCAGTACGTC.

This clone turned up a few times. The rearrangement joins TRBV30 to TRBJ1-4; D remains unclear. This CDR3 is 13 amino acids long. V lost 2 bases and J lost 4, with 8 bases in between. The germline V gene encodes CDR1 GTSNPN and CDR2 SVGIG (reference sequence). CDR3 nucleotide sequence: TGTGCCTGGAGTAATAGATTTAATGAAAAACTGTTTTTT. Encoded protein: CAWSNRFNEKLFF.

This clone appeared a few times. The rearrangement links TRBV6-1 to TRBJ2-4; TRBD1 aligns across 7 bases. The CDR3 sequence is 14 residues long. V was clipped by 3 bases and J by 4 bases; unmatched bases: 3. CDR1 MNHNS and CDR2 SASEGT come from the germline V gene. DNA for the CDR3: TGTGCCAGCAGTGAGGAACAGGGGAAAAACATTCAGTACTTC. Protein product: CASSEEQGKNIQYF.

The chain employs TRBV30 and TRBJ1-6; 7 nucleotides align to TRBD1. This CDR3 is built from 14 residues. The germline gives CDR1 GTSNPN, CDR2 SVGIG (reference sequence). Germline trimming cut 1 base from V and 10 bases from J; bases unmatched to any gene: 7. CDR3 bases: TGTGCCTGGAGTGCGGGACAGCCGAACTCACCCCTCCACTTT. As protein: CAWSAGQPNSPLHF. Full variable domain (remainder filled in from reference TRBV30 and TRBJ1-6): SQTIHQWPATLVQPVGSPLSLECTVEGTSNPNLYWYRQAAGRGLQLLFYSVGIGQISSEVPQNLSASRPQDRQFILSSKKLLLSDSGFYLCAWSAGQPNSPLHFGNGTRLTVT.

The chain's CDR3 is CASSPGQSTDTQYF. The CDR3 coding sequence is TGTGCCAGTTCGCCGGGACAGAGCACAGATACGCAGTATTTT. The chain is built from TRBV19 and TRBJ2-3, with TRBD1 matching over 7 bases. The CDR3 has 14 amino acids. V was pared by 8 bases and J by 0 bases, with 5 bases of the junction left unmatched. Germline assignment: CDR1 LNHDA and CDR2 SQIVND (reference sequence).

The chain carries TRBV7-9 and TRBJ1-1; TRBD1 is a possible D gene (5 bases). The ends were cut back, 1 base at V and 1 base at J, with 10 bases in the middle. The CDR3 runs to 15 residues. The V gene's germline CDR1 is SEHNR and CDR2 FQNEAQ (reference sequence). The CDR3 nucleotides read TGTGCCAGCAGCTTAGGACAGCAGAGGAACACTGAAGCTTTCTTT. Translated, it gives CASSLGQQRNTEAFF.